Following are 5 T cell receptor beta chains from one sample sequenced in a study of spatial heterogeneity in lung cancer (dated by TCRdb to between 2018 and 2021). The intended sense of this specimen's time point label: sample taken at primary tumor resection. Without any cell sorting, TCR sequencing was performed on whole RNA extracted either from tumor and nontumor lung tissue or from cryopreserved PBMC samples. To prepare the library, 5' RACE was applied. Instrument on record: NextSeq 500. TCRdb reworked the public reads: Q25 trimming with fastp, MiXCR clone assembly, productive beta chains retained. Rows are unified per CDR3 protein, each entry keeping the most common DNA and genes. Here the sample has roughly 91,000 distinct CDR3 sequences; about a fifth occur a single time. The biggest ten clones account for around 6.6% of the sample. The specimen was PBMCs, collected at surgery. Every receptor here comes from a male donor with early-stage non-small cell lung cancer.

The chain employs TRBV24-1 and TRBJ2-2; D not resolved. The CDR3 sequence is 15 residues long. Trimming left V 4 bases short and J 0 bases short, with 8 bases between. The V gene's germline CDR1 is KGHDR and CDR2 SFDVKD. The CDR3 nucleotides read TGTGCCACCAGTGAGCGACTTGCGAACACCGGGGAGCTGTTTTTT. Its protein product is CATSERLANTGELFF.

V usage is TRBV12-3 or TRBV12-4 and J usage is TRBJ1-1, with D possibly being TRBD1 (6 bases). V lost 6 bases to trimming and J lost 5 bases, with 16 bases between them. This CDR3 contains 14 residues. The CDR3 nucleotides read TGTGCCAGCAGCCGCCGGGGAGGGGGGACTGAAGCTTTCTTT. Encoded protein: CASSRRGGGTEAFF.

This clonotype was counted between two and nine times. V gene TRBV12-3 or TRBV12-4 combines with J gene TRBJ2-2, with 8 bases identical to TRBD2. There are 19 residues in the CDR3. The V segment lost 4 bases and the J segment 2 bases; nucleotides outside the gene matches: 15. CDR3 nucleotide sequence: TGTGCCAGCAGTTCGGAGTCGGGCGTACTAGCGGCTAACACCGGGGAGCTGTTTTTT. Its translation: CASSSESGVLAANTGELFF.

The CDR3 region is CASSETQGQAGNTIYF. CDR3 DNA sequence: TGTGCCAGCAGTGAAACACAGGGACAAGCTGGAAACACCATATATTTT. V is TRBV2 and J is TRBJ1-3, with a tentative D call TRBD1 (6 bases). The V end was cut by 2 bases, the J end by 2 bases, with 13 bases between. Germline CDR1 SNHLY, CDR2 FYNNEI. The CDR3 contains 16 residues.

The genes are TRBV15 and TRBJ2-7; D possibly matches TRBD1 or TRBD2 (5 bases each). The germline gives CDR1 LNHNV, CDR2 YYDKDF (reference sequence). The CDR3 spans 14 residues. V dropped 6 bases and J dropped 2 bases, with 14 bases sitting between them. The CDR3 here is CATRWDQGPYEQYF. CDR3 DNA: TGTGCCACCAGGTGGGACCAGGGACCCTACGAGCAGTACTTC.